These T cell receptor beta chains were read from a single sample in a study of blood T cell repertoires in COVID-19. Using immunoSEQ multiplex PCR, the repertoire was profiled, and TCRdb retains in-frame clones only, with some absent. The sample records roughly 200,000 clones, approximately 87% being singletons. The sample comprised peripheral blood. Receptor source: a person aged 65 to 85 with COVID-19, enrolled during active disease. Each CDR3 is given with its conserved first and last residue. Each record gives: V gene, D gene, J gene, clone size, CDR3 protein, CDR3 DNA. A D gene is named only where the DNA matches it firmly. Rows may omit the clone size; those that give it use once, few, many or a size class.

TRBV2	NA	TRBJ2-7	NA	CASNARGYEQYF	TGTGCCAGCAACGCCAGAGGCTACGAGCAGTACTTC
TRBV6-1	NA	TRBJ1-2	NA	CASSEGTYGYTF	TGTGCCAGCAGTGAGGGGACTTATGGCTACACCTTC
TRBV7-6	TRBD1	TRBJ2-6	NA	CASSSLDRAKTVSGANVLTF	TGTGCCAGCAGTTCCCTAGACAGGGCAAAGACTGTCTCTGGGGCCAACGTCCTGACTTTC
TRBV28	TRBD1	TRBJ1-2	NA	CASRGRGFHGYTF	TGTGCCAGCAGGGGCAGGGGGTTTCATGGCTACACCTTC
TRBV5-6	TRBD1	TRBJ2-3	once	CASSFAGQGAGTDTQYF	TGTGCCAGCAGCTTTGCGGGACAGGGGGCGGGCACAGATACGCAGTATTTT
TRBV27	NA	TRBJ1-3	NA	CASSLGVSGNTIYF	TGTGCCAGCAGTTTGGGAGTCTCTGGAAACACCATATATTTT
TRBV7-3	TRBD2	TRBJ2-1	NA	CASSLEPSGPITYNEQFF	TGTGCCAGCAGCTTAGAGCCTAGCGGCCCTATAACCTACAATGAGCAGTTCTTC
TRBV28	TRBD2	TRBJ2-1	few	CASSLGASGGTLNEQFF	TGTGCCAGCAGTTTGGGAGCTAGCGGGGGCACCCTCAATGAGCAGTTCTTC
TRBV9	NA	TRBJ1-2	few	CASSGQGYNYGYTF	TGTGCCAGCAGCGGGCAGGGATATAACTATGGCTACACCTTC
TRBV11-2	NA	TRBJ1-3	NA	CASSFQTAFTGNTIYF	TGTGCCAGCAGCTTCCAGACAGCCTTTACTGGAAACACCATATATTTT
TRBV25-1	NA	TRBJ2-1	NA	CASSRGFGVNEQFF	TGTGCCAGCAGTCGAGGTTTTGGTGTAAATGAGCAGTTCTTC
TRBV5-4	NA	TRBJ2-1	NA	CASSPGTQTIDEQFF	TGTGCCAGCAGCCCCGGGACTCAGACGATCGATGAGCAGTTCTTC
TRBV7-2	TRBD1	TRBJ1-3	NA	CASSQSKRQGAPGNTIYF	TGTGCCAGCAGCCAATCAAAGCGACAGGGGGCGCCCGGAAACACCATATATTTT
TRBV7-6	NA	TRBJ1-4	NA	CASSHSYPGQRVLLSKKLFF	TGTGCCAGCAGCCATAGCTACCCTGGACAGCGCGTCCTCCTTTCAAAAAAACTGTTTTTT
TRBV29-1	NA	TRBJ1-1	once	CSSGHGGTEAFF	TGCAGCTCTGGCCACGGGGGAACTGAAGCTTTCTTT
TRBV6-5	NA	TRBJ1-5	NA	CASSSQGLRQPQHF	TGTGCCAGCAGTAGTCAGGGGTTACGCCAGCCCCAGCATTTT
TRBV3-1/TRBV3-2	TRBD2	TRBJ2-7	NA	CASSPGTSGIYEQYF	TGTGCCAGCAGTCCCGGGACTAGCGGGATCTACGAGCAGTACTTC
TRBV5-1	NA	TRBJ1-2	NA	CASSLDEPTYGYTF	TGCGCCAGCAGCTTGGATGAACCTACCTATGGCTACACCTTC
TRBV2	TRBD1	TRBJ1-2	once	CASSYGTEYGYTF	TGTGCCAGCAGTTATGGGACAGAGTATGGCTACACCTTC
TRBV5-1	NA	TRBJ2-5	NA	CASSLEAGETQYF	TGCGCCAGCAGCTTGGAGGCGGGCGAGACCCAGTACTTC
TRBV7-9	NA	TRBJ1-3	NA	CASSPTALSGNTIYF	TGTGCCAGCAGTCCTACAGCTCTCTCTGGAAACACCATATATTTT
TRBV9	TRBD2	TRBJ2-3	NA	CASSVLAGTTDTQYF	TGTGCCAGCAGCGTTTTAGCGGGGACCACAGATACGCAGTATTTT
TRBV7-2	TRBD2	TRBJ2-7	NA	CASSPSGGGGQQYF	TGTGCCAGCAGCCCGAGCGGGGGCGGGGGGCAGCAGTACTTC